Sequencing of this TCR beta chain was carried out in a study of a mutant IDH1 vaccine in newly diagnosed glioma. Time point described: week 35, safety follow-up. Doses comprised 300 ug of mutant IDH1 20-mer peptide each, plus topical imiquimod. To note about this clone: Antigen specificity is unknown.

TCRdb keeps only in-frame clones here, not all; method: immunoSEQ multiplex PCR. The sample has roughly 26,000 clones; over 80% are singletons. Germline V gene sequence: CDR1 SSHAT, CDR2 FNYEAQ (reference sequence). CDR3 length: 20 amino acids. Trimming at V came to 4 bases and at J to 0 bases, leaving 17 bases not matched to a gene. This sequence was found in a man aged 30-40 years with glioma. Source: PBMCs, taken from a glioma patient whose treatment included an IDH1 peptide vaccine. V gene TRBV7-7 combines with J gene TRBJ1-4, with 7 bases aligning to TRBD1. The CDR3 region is CASSSTIQGRAFATNEKLFF. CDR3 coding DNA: TGTGCCAGCAGCTCAACGATACAGGGGCGAGCCTTTGCAACTAATGAAAAACTGTTTTTT.